The source of this T cell receptor beta chain is a study of vaccination and CD4 T cells after COVID-19. In its sample, this clonotype was seen a few times. Its antigen is as yet unknown. Treatment defined: roughly 10-day PBMC culture with coronavirus spike peptide pools or control peptides (ViraFEST assay). The germline gives CDR1 MGHDK, CDR2 SYGVNS. The CDR3 covers 15 residues. Trimming removed 5 bases at V and 3 bases at J, with 14 bases between. Notes on the study in general: Post-vaccination reactive clonotypes (median roughly 35) did not differ significantly from post-infection (21). Only after vaccination were a median roughly 90% of convalescents' reactive clones seen.

An Oncomine TCR Beta short-read assay was used to sequence the DNA from cultured CD4+ T cells. MiXCR, run by TCRdb on the PCR reads, gives a single entry per CDR3 protein. The sample yields roughly 20,000 distinct CDR3 sequences, under 30% seen once. This chain links TRBV25-1 with TRBJ1-3; tentative D call: TRBD1 (5 bases). This sequence was found in a human donor with COVID-19. The sequenced sample was cultured CD4+ T cells from blood. CDR3 nucleotides: TGTGCCAGCAGTCACCAGGGTGTTAGTGGAAACACCATATATTTT. This sequence encodes CASSHQGVSGNTIYF.